This T cell receptor beta chain was sequenced during a study of blood T cell repertoires in COVID-19. Study details: Recovered Cohort 3 donors showed two negative PCRs, clearance, or symptom resolution.

This clone occurred once. The assay was immunoSEQ multiplex PCR, and TCRdb's table has in-frame clones only and misses some. This sample carries some 200,000 clones, around 87% of them seen once, and the ten largest clones take around 7%. The V end was cut by 7 bases, the J end by 6 bases, with 21 bases between. Germline CDR1 LNHDA, CDR2 SQIVND (reference sequence). This CDR3 is built from 16 residues. Sequenced input: PBMCs or T cells enriched from blood (not recorded which). The clonotype originates from a man aged 25-40 years in a cohort exposed to, infected with or recovered from COVID-19 (not recorded which). The gene calls are TRBV19 and TRBJ2-2, with a weak D call TRBD1 (6 bases). The DNA for the CDR3 is TGTGCCAGTATGGCCTGGGGGCCGAGCGGCGCCGGGGAGCTGTTTTTT. Protein: CASMAWGPSGAGELFF. Looking up the rest from reference TRBV19 and TRBJ2-2 gives the full variable domain: DGGITQSPKYLFRKEGQNVTLSCEQNLNHDAMYWYRQDPGQGLRLIYYSQIVNDFQKGDIAEGYSVSREKKESFPLTVTSAQKNPTAFYLCASMAWGPSGAGELFFGEGSRLTVL.